This T cell receptor (beta chain) appears in the sequencing data of a study of OX40 agonist ivuxolimab in advanced cancers. Study-wide context: Cohort: around 86% men, mean age roughly 60, aged about 23 to 79. A history of anti-PD-1, anti-PD-L1 or anti-CTLA-4 therapy was acceptable, and approximately 41% had some. Overall study results and limits: A proportion of nonresponders additionally exhibited low normalized T-cell clonal expansion.

The V end lost 6 bases, the J end lost 2 bases, and 16 bases lay between the germline ends. The germline V gene has CDR1 MNHEY and CDR2 SMNVEV (reference sequence). The CDR3 contains 15 residues. Autoimmune disease history or systemic immunosuppression led to patient exclusion. With respect to this clone: No antigen is known for it.

Using immunoSEQ multiplex PCR, the repertoire was profiled, and TCRdb retains in-frame clones only, with some absent. The sample lists roughly 71,000 clones, roughly nine tenths seen once, with 13% to 15% in the top ten. The rearrangement joins TRBV27 to TRBJ2-5; tentative D call: TRBD2 (6 bases). The receptor comes from an adult with an advanced solid tumor such as melanoma, head and neck, liver or kidney cancer. Sequencing used CD4+ or CD8+ T cells sorted from blood, obtained in a trial of the OX40 agonist ivuxolimab. CDR3 nucleotides: TGTGCCAGCAGAATATCGGGAGACCATCAAGAGACCCAGTACTTC. Its protein is CASRISGDHQETQYF.